The next 24 T cell receptor beta chains were all read from a single sample in a study of tumor and adjacent non-tumor tissue in lung cancer. No cell sorting was done before RNA was extracted from the tissue. The normal lung tissue was taken more than 3 cm from the tumor edge. A modified ARM-PCR protocol with three rounds of nested PCR amplified TCRbeta. TCRdb reprocessed the multiplex PCR reads via MiXCR and lists one record per CDR3 protein. Of 65,000 to 85,000 distinct CDR3 sequences in the sample, under 80% were seen once. Sequencing was performed on distant non-tumor lung tissue. The receptors originated from a man aged 55 to 70 with non-small cell lung cancer.

V is TRBV10-3 and J is TRBJ1-5; D unresolved. Germline assignment: CDR1 ENHRY and CDR2 SYGVKD. This CDR3 spans 13 amino acids. V gave up 4 bases and J gave up 10 bases, with 14 bases separating them. The CDR3 DNA reads TGTGCCATCAGTGTTGAGAGGATAAAACCCCAGCATTTT. Translated: CAISVERIKPQHF.

Regarding this clonotype: Compared with germline, one end of the junction differs, possibly owing to a read error. The V call is TRBV13, the J call TRBJ2-3, with D possibly TRBD2 on 5 matching bases. CDR1 is PRHDT and CDR2 is FYEKMQ in the germline V gene (reference sequence). The CDR3 has 15 residues. CDR3 region: CANSIARHITDTQYF. The CDR3 region has the DNA TGCGCCAACAGCATAGCGAGACATATCACAGATACGCAGTATTTT.

A remark on this clonotype: Its ends do not fully match the called genes, so a read error is possible. The J gene is TRBJ2-3, the V gene TRBV14; the match to TRBD2 covers 9 bases. CDR3 length: 15 amino acids. The germline CDR1 and CDR2 sequences are SGHDN and FVKESK. CDR3 DNA: TGTACCAGAAGCCAAGCGGGAGGAGGAGCAGATACGCAGTATTTT. It specifies CTRSQAGGGADTQYF.

The chain uses TRBV5-4 and TRBJ2-3; tentatively, D is TRBD2 (5 bases). CDR3 length: 16 amino acids. Germline V gene data show CDR1 as SGHNT and CDR2 as YYREEE (reference sequence). Trimming stripped 7 bases from V and 6 bases from J, with 24 bases between. CDR3 amino acids: CASCPIEREPGDTQYF. Written as DNA, the CDR3 is TGTGCCAGCTGCCCTATCGAGCGAGAGCCGGGGGATACGCAGTATTTT.

On this clonotype itself: One end of the junction is discordant with germline, which a read error may explain. V is TRBV5-1 and J is TRBJ2-6; D possibly matches TRBD1 or TRBD2 (6 bases each). Germline V CDR1 and CDR2: SGHRS, YFSETQ. The CDR3 spans 16 residues. The CDR3, as DNA: TGCGCCAGCAGCCAGGGGAATGTTGGCGGGGCCAACGTCCTGATTTTC. The encoded protein is CASSQGNVGGANVLIF.

With regard to this clonotype: The junction differs from germline at one of its ends, possibly a read error. This rearrangement joins TRBV29-1 to TRBJ2-7, with 10 bases fitting TRBD1. In germline, CDR1 is SQVTM, CDR2 ANQGSEA. The CDR3 extends over 12 amino acids. DNA for the CDR3: TGCTGCGTTGGGACAGGGGTCTACGAGCAGTACTTC. Translating gives CCVGTGVYEQYF.

The CDR3 DNA follows: TGTGCCAGCAGTGCGGAGAGGTATCAGCCCCAGCATTTT. Amino acid sequence: CASSAERYQPQHF. The chain joins TRBV6-1 to TRBJ1-5; no definite D call. Germline CDR1 reads MNHNS; CDR2 reads SASEGT. The CDR3 is 13 residues long. Trimming took 4 bases from V and 5 from J, leaving 9 bases between them.

As regards this clonotype: At one end the junction does not follow the germline gene, possibly because of a read error. The chain employs TRBV6-4 and TRBJ2-2; D remains unclear. There are 12 residues in the CDR3. In germline, CDR1 is MRHNA, CDR2 SNTAGT. The CDR3 loop is CASPRTAVELFF. The DNA for the CDR3 is TGCGCCAGCCCCCGGACCGCCGTGGAGCTGTTTTTT.

This clonotype was recorded a few times. A read error may explain this, as a much larger clone is one base away. Here the CDR3 reads CASNFEGEQYF. CDR3 coding DNA: TGCGCCAGCAACTTTGAGGGCGAGCAGTACTTC. The chain uses TRBV5-1 and TRBJ2-7; possibly TRBD2 for D (5 bases). The germline gives CDR1 SGHRS, CDR2 YFSETQ. Trimming removed 6 bases from V and 6 bases from J, with 10 bases in between. This CDR3 spans 11 amino acids.

Concerning this clonotype itself: Germline and junction disagree at one end, which may indicate a read error. The V gene is TRBV4-2, the J gene TRBJ2-2, with D possibly TRBD2 on 5 matching bases. The CDR3 spans 16 residues. Germline V CDR1 and CDR2: LGHNA, YNFKEQ. The CDR3 DNA follows: TGTGCCGGCAGCCAAGAGAGCGGAACGAAGACCGGGGAGCTGTTTTTT. The encoded protein is CAGSQESGTKTGELFF.

Worth noting for this clonotype: Its ends do not fully match the called genes, so a read error is possible. The chain uses TRBV12-3 or TRBV12-4 and TRBJ2-3; possible D gene TRBD1, 6 bases. The CDR3 is made up of 14 amino acids. The CDR3 protein is CVSGPTGTTDTQYF. The CDR3 region has the DNA TGTGTCAGCGGTCCCACAGGGACCACAGATACGCAGTATTTT.

Comments on this clonotype: This is likely a read error, given that the CDR3 carries no conserved phenylalanine or tryptophan at its end. This rearrangement joins TRBV27 to TRBJ2-7; D not resolved. This CDR3 is 14 amino acids long. Germline CDR1 is MNHEY and CDR2 is SMNVEV (reference sequence). The CDR3 spells CPSSLGPSRGEQYS. DNA for the CDR3: TGTCCCAGCAGTTTAGGGCCCAGCCGCGGCGAGCAGTACTCC.

In its sample, this clonotype was seen once. A read error may produce the germline difference seen at one junction end. The chain is built from TRBV12-3 or TRBV12-4 and TRBJ2-7; D might be TRBD2 (5 bases). The CDR3 extends over 13 amino acids. The CDR3 DNA is TGTGCCGGCAGTAACGAATATGACTATGAGCAGTACTTC. This translates into CAGSNEYDYEQYF.

This clonotype was counted only a few times. The V call is TRBV12-3 or TRBV12-4, the J call TRBJ1-1; D is uncertain. V was cut by 2 bases and J by 8 bases, with 12 bases left in between. This CDR3 is built from 13 residues. CDR3 bases: TGTGCCAGCAGTTTACATGGTCGGACCGAAGCTTTCTTT. Protein sequence: CASSLHGRTEAFF.

For this clonotype: Sequence at one end of the junction differs from germline and may be a read error. The J gene is TRBJ2-2, the V gene TRBV28; D assignment may be TRBD1 or TRBD2 (5 bases each). The CDR3 is 14 residues long. Per the germline V gene, CDR1 is MDHEN and CDR2 is SYDVKM. CDR3 sequence reads: CARSFDGGTGELFF. The CDR3 DNA reads TGTGCCAGAAGTTTTGATGGGGGTACCGGGGAGCTGTTTTTT.

Details on this clonotype: One end of the junction varies from germline; a read error may be responsible. The chain uses TRBV11-1 and TRBJ2-2; D tentatively fits TRBD1 or TRBD2 (5 bases each). CDR3 size: 14 residues. CDR1 is SGHAT and CDR2 is FQDESV in the germline V gene (reference sequence). The CDR3 DNA sequence: TGTGCCAGTAGCTATACTATTGGCACCAGGGAGCTGTTTTTC. This gives the protein CASSYTIGTRELFF.

The chain combines TRBV5-6 with TRBJ2-7, with D hard to call. Trimming shortened V by 10 bases and J by 0 bases, and 17 bases separated the two germline ends. The CDR3 is 14 amino acids. Germline V gene lookup returns CDR1 SGHDT and CDR2 YYEEEE. The CDR3, as DNA: TGTGCCGGAAGCTTTGGAACAGACTCCTACGAGCAGTACTTC. Translation gives CAGSFGTDSYEQYF.

This clonotype is a singleton in its sample. A much larger clone is a single base away; this may be a read error. The gene calls are TRBV28 and TRBJ1-5; D might be TRBD1 (5 bases). V gave up 6 bases and J gave up 7 bases, with 13 bases separating them. The germline V gene encodes CDR1 MDHEN and CDR2 SYDVKM. CDR3 length: 13 residues. In DNA, the CDR3 is TGTGCCAGCAGGGAAGAGGCAGGGCAGCCCCAGCATTTT. Amino acid sequence: CASREEAGQPQHF.

Of note for this clonotype: Germline is not matched at one junction end, which may reflect a read error. The J gene is TRBJ1-5, the V gene TRBV6-2 or TRBV6-3, with unresolved D. There are 13 residues in the CDR3. Germline V lookup: CDR1 MNHEY, CDR2 SVGEGT. CDR3 sequence: CASSTGSYQSQHF. CDR3 bases: TGTGCCAGCAGTACTGGGTCCTATCAGTCCCAGCATTTT.

This clonotype is deemed medium-sized. J is TRBJ2-1 and V is TRBV20-1, with 11 bases identical to TRBD2. Unmatched junction bases numbered 12, after V lost 6 bases and J lost 8 bases. The germline CDR1 and CDR2 sequences are DFQATT and SNEGSKA (reference sequence). CDR3 size: 15 residues. CDR3 sequence (DNA): TGCAGTGCCAGAACTGTAGCGGGAGGGCACCATGAGCAGTTCTTC. Encoded protein: CSARTVAGGHHEQFF.

This clonotype was recorded only once. Given the absence of the conserved phenylalanine or tryptophan at the CDR3 end, a read error is likely. The DNA is left out, because the CDR3 cannot be placed on it with certainty; the CDR3 is given as TCRdb lists it. V gene TRBV4-2 combines with J gene TRBJ2-7; the table names TRBD1, a call not compared with the DNA. The CDR3 is 14 amino acids in total, end residues counted. From germline, CDR1 is LGHNA and CDR2 YNFKEQ. The CDR3 sequence is CASSPTGGRDEQHL.

As regards this clonotype: A junction end diverges from the germline sequence, so it may reflect a read error. The rearrangement links TRBV4-2 to TRBJ2-7; TRBD1 aligns across 8 bases. Germline CDR1 reads LGHNA; CDR2 reads YNFKEQ. The CDR3 runs 16 residues. The CDR3, as DNA: TGTGCTAGCAACCATGAAGGTGCAGGGGGCGGTGACGAGCAGTACTTC. Protein sequence: CASNHEGAGGGDEQYF.

The chain recombines TRBV11-2 with TRBJ2-3, with D unresolved. CDR1 SGHAT and CDR2 FQNNGV come from the germline V gene. The CDR3 is 17 residues long. V dropped 5 bases and J dropped 2 bases, with 20 bases sitting between them. This CDR3 reads CASSLLYLWGFTDTQYF. The CDR3 nucleotides read TGTGCCAGCAGCCTATTGTACCTGTGGGGTTTCACAGATACGCAGTATTTT.

V is TRBV29-1 and J is TRBJ2-7; 8 positions match TRBD1. Matching the DNA end better, TRBJ2-1 makes the J call doubtful. The CDR3 is 15 amino acids. CDR1 is SQVTM, CDR2 ANQGSEA, per germline. The CDR3 spells CSATRGGQGSHGQFF. The CDR3 coding sequence is TGCAGCGCAACAAGGGGTGGACAGGGTTCCCACGGGCAGTTCTTC.